This T cell receptor beta chain was recorded in a study of T cells in Graves' hyperthyroidism and ophthalmopathy. Study-level information: Peripheral blood collection took place at initial diagnosis, before any treatment.

Amplification targeted TCR beta CDR3 regions from RNA transcripts. HTBI primers were the set used in a first-round RT-PCR of the TCR CDR3. TCRdb re-called the multiplex PCR reads through MiXCR, storing one row per CDR3 protein. Among hundreds of thousands of distinct CDR3 sequences listed, approximately 13% were seen once. This clonotype was observed at least ten times. This receptor was taken from a woman aged 18-29 years with Graves' hyperthyroidism. Sequencing used blood.

The CDR3 DNA reads as TGCGCCAGCAGCCAAGTCGGACTGCTGTGGGGCAATGAGCAGTTCTTC. Translated, it gives CASSQVGLLWGNEQFF. The chain employs TRBV4-1 and TRBJ2-1; tentatively, D is TRBD2 (5 bases). The germline V gene has CDR1 MGHRA and CDR2 YSYEKL. The CDR3 is 16 amino acids. V was cut by 1 base and J by 6 bases, with 16 bases left in between.